These 11 T cell receptor beta chains originate from one sample sequenced in a study of T cell responses to AZD1222 COVID-19 vaccine. Clones were read by immunoSEQ multiplex PCR, and TCRdb kept only the in-frame ones, dropping some. The profile covers roughly 120,000 clones, with approximately 92% appearing a single time and 4% to 5% taken by the ten largest. The source was peripheral blood, collected 28 days after the second dose of the MenACWY control vaccine. Receptor source: an adult who received the MenACWY meningococcal vaccine as a control.

The chain joins TRBV5-3 to TRBJ1-2; D ambiguous. TRBV5-3 belongs to the ORF category, with a function that is uncertain. The ends were cut back, 4 bases at V and 4 bases at J, with 14 bases in the middle. The CDR3 spans 14 residues. The CDR3 region is CARSVPGFFYGYTF. CDR3 bases: TGTGCCAGAAGCGTACCAGGCTTTTTCTATGGCTACACCTTC.

This chain uses TRBV2 with TRBJ2-7, with D perhaps being TRBD1 or TRBD2 (6 bases each). In germline, CDR1 is SNHLY, CDR2 FYNNEI. This CDR3 is 15 amino acids long. The V and J ends lost 2 bases and 6 bases respectively, with 17 bases between them. Here the CDR3 DNA reads TGTGCCAGCAGTGAAAGGGGGACTCACCGCCTCGAGCAGTACTTC. Its translation: CASSERGTHRLEQYF. The entire variable domain, with the rest obtained from reference TRBV2 and TRBJ2-7, is as follows: EPEVTQTPSHQVTQMGQEVILRCVPISNHLYFYWYRQILGQKVEFLVSFYNNEISEKSEIFDDQFSVERPDGSNFTLKIRSTKLEDSAMYFCASSERGTHRLEQYFGPGTRLTVT.

Concerning this clone: At the DNA level, this CDR3 is encoded by other sequences in the same sample as well. The chain has TRBV7-2 and TRBJ1-2; 7 nucleotides agree with TRBD1. CDR1 and CDR2 (germline): SGHTA, FQGNSA. The junction had 0 bases not matched to a gene; V was cut back by 3 bases and J by 2 bases. The length of the CDR3 is 13 residues. The CDR3 nucleotides are TGTGCCAGCAGCTTGGGACAGAACTATGGCTACACCTTC. It yields the protein CASSLGQNYGYTF.

The chain uses TRBV7-2 and TRBJ2-5; TRBD2 agrees at 7 bases. Germline lookup yields CDR1 SGHTA and CDR2 FQGNSA. CDR3 length: 16 amino acids. Losses at the gene ends were 5 bases for V and 9 bases for J; bases not matched to a gene: 18. CDR3 in amino acids: CASSPAGVTPKRAQYF. CDR3 DNA: TGTGCCAGCAGCCCCGCGGGGGTAACACCCAAGAGGGCCCAGTACTTC.

The DNA for the CDR3 is TGTGCCAGCAGTTACTCCGGGGAAATGGCAGATACGCAGTATTTT. This sequence encodes CASSYSGEMADTQYF. This chain uses TRBV6-5 with TRBJ2-3, with D possibly being TRBD2 (5 bases). CDR1 is MNHEY and CDR2 is SVGAGI in the germline V gene. Trimming left V 0 bases short and J 4 bases short, with 11 bases between. The CDR3 covers 15 residues.

The CDR3 DNA reads as TGTGCCAGCAGCACTGGACAGTCTGAAGCTTTCTTT. Translating gives CASSTGQSEAFF. The V gene is TRBV6-6, the J gene TRBJ1-1, with D possibly being TRBD1 (6 bases). Trimming took 6 bases from V and 6 from J, leaving 11 bases between them. The CDR3 is 12 residues long. Germline V gene data show CDR1 as MNHNY and CDR2 as SVGAGI (reference sequence).

V is TRBV7-2 and J is TRBJ1-1; tentative D call: TRBD1 (6 bases). CDR3 size: 15 residues. Looked up from germline, CDR1 is SGHTA and CDR2 is FQGNSA. V lost 4 bases and J lost 8, with 20 bases in between. The CDR3 spells CASSSPRRGAPEAFF. The CDR3, as DNA: TGTGCCAGCAGCTCACCTAGACGGGGGGCACCCGAAGCTTTCTTT. Full variable domain (remainder filled in from reference TRBV7-2 and TRBJ1-1): GAGVSQSPSNKVTEKGKDVELRCDPISGHTALYWYRQSLGQGLEFLIYFQGNSAPDKSGLPSDRFSAERTGGSVSTLTIQRTQQEDSAVYLCASSSPRRGAPEAFFGQGTRLTVV.

The gene calls are TRBV28 and TRBJ2-7, with TRBD1 identical over 8 bases. The junction had 11 bases not matched to a gene; V was cut back by 4 bases and J by 0 bases. Germline CDR1 reads MDHEN; CDR2 reads SYDVKM. The CDR3 spans 17 residues. CDR3 DNA sequence: TGTGCCAGCAGTTCCCCCACAACAGGGGGAGGCTCCTACGAGCAGTACGTC. This sequence encodes CASSSPTTGGGSYEQYV.

The chain recombines TRBV28 with TRBJ2-7; possibly TRBD1 for D (5 bases). CDR3 length equals 14 residues. Germline CDR1 reads MDHEN; CDR2 reads SYDVKM. The germline V and J ends were trimmed by 4 bases and 1 base, with 11 bases remaining between them. CDR3 region: CASSSGSGSYEQYF. Here the CDR3 DNA reads TGTGCCAGCAGTTCAGGGTCTGGGTCCTACGAGCAGTACTTC.

A single count supports this clone. The J gene is TRBJ2-1, the V gene TRBV5-1, with D perhaps TRBD2 (5 bases). The CDR3 is 14 residues long. CDR1 is SGHRS, CDR2 YFSETQ, per germline. The ends were cut back, 3 bases at V and 7 bases at J, with 14 bases in the middle. The CDR3 DNA reads as TGCGCCAGCAGCTGGAAGGGAGAAAGGAATGAGCAGTTCTTC. As protein: CASSWKGERNEQFF.

This chain uses TRBV5-4 with TRBJ2-5, with D perhaps TRBD1 or TRBD2 (6 bases each). This CDR3 spans 17 amino acids. Trimming shortened V by 0 bases and J by 1 base, and 16 bases separated the two germline ends. Germline V gives CDR1 SGHNT, CDR2 YYREEE (reference sequence). The CDR3: CASSLGPGAGFQETQYF. DNA of the CDR3: TGTGCCAGCAGCTTGGGCCCGGGGGCAGGGTTCCAAGAGACCCAGTACTTC.